This is a list of T cell receptor beta chains from one sample in a study of cytomegalovirus exposure and HLA in healthy donors. This table comes from immunoSEQ multiplex PCR, and its TCRdb copy is limited to in-frame clones, with some not included. The sample shows around 110,000 clones, 75% to 90% of them seen only once. Specimen: PBMCs. The receptors shown here come from a man younger than 40 in good health and CMV-seronegative. Each CDR3 is given with its conserved first and last residue. D genes are given only for firm matches. Size values are once, few and many counts, or a class for expanded clones, and some rows have none.

J | size | D | V | CDR3 | DNA
TRBJ2-2 | - | TRBD2 | TRBV9 | CASSVGLAGKTGELFF | TGTGCCAGCAGCGTAGGGCTAGCGGGGAAAACCGGGGAGCTGTTTTTT
TRBJ2-7 | - | TRBD2 | TRBV18 | CASSPEAGVMYEQYF | TGTGCCAGCTCACCAGAAGCGGGAGTAATGTACGAGCAGTACTTC
TRBJ2-2 | - | TRBD1 | TRBV6-5 | CASSYPPTGPGELFF | TGTGCCAGCAGTTACCCGCCGACAGGGCCCGGGGAGCTGTTTTTT
TRBJ1-2 | - | - | TRBV28 | CASSFSGILRNYGYTF | TGTGCCAGCAGTTTTTCAGGGATACTACGTAACTATGGCTACACCTTC
TRBJ1-2 | - | - | TRBV5-6 | CASKRWGLEVRGSYGYTF | TGTGCCAGCAAAAGGTGGGGTCTGGAGGTCCGTGGTTCTTATGGCTACACCTTC
TRBJ2-5 | - | - | TRBV28 | CASSLPRGFVETQYF | TGTGCCAGCAGTTTACCCAGGGGTTTTGTGGAGACCCAGTACTTC
TRBJ2-7 | - | - | TRBV2 | CASSQIPMGPGEQYF | TGTGCCAGCAGTCAGATACCGATGGGCCCCGGCGAGCAGTACTTC
TRBJ1-2 | - | TRBD1 | TRBV29-1 | CSVEGRGLENYGYTF | TGCAGCGTTGAGGGCAGGGGGCTAGAAAACTATGGCTACACCTTC
TRBJ2-7 | - | TRBD1 | TRBV10-1 | CASSQDRGGSYEQYF | TGCGCCAGCAGTCAAGACAGGGGCGGGTCCTACGAGCAGTACTTC
TRBJ1-2 | - | - | TRBV28 | CASSSGSFLGGGYTF | TGTGCCAGCAGCTCCGGGTCCTTCCTTGGAGGGGGCTACACCTTC
TRBJ2-2 | - | TRBD1 | TRBV6-1 | CASSEAQGAGIGELFF | TGTGCCAGCAGTGAAGCGCAGGGGGCCGGAATCGGGGAGCTGTTTTTT
TRBJ1-4 | once | - | TRBV10-3 | CAISEGKALGLFF | TGTGCCATCTCAGAGGGTAAGGCACTTGGACTGTTTTTT
TRBJ2-3 | few | TRBD2 | TRBV6-1 | CATGGRADTQYF | TGTGCAACGGGGGGGCGTGCAGATACGCAGTATTTT
TRBJ1-2 | once | - | TRBV4-3 | CASSQDSFSRGYGYTF | TGCGCCAGCAGCCAAGATTCGTTCTCCCGGGGCTATGGCTACACCTTC
TRBJ2-2 | - | - | TRBV5-1 | CASSFNREGTGELFF | TGCGCCAGCAGCTTTAACAGGGAAGGCACCGGGGAGCTGTTTTTT
TRBJ2-7 | - | - | TRBV28 | CASSSGQFYEQYF | TGTGCCAGCAGTTCCGGACAGTTCTACGAGCAGTACTTC
TRBJ1-4 | few | - | TRBV5-1 | CASSLGGTGLSEKLFF | TGCGCCAGCAGCTTGGGGGGGACTGGCCTTTCGGAAAAACTGTTTTTT
TRBJ2-3 | - | TRBD2 | TRBV7-2 | CASSLGDGGGPKSTDTQYF | TGTGCCAGCAGCTTAGGGGATGGCGGGGGGCCCAAGTCCACAGATACGCAGTATTTT
TRBJ2-1 | - | TRBD2 | TRBV2 | CASSVLAGGRPEQFF | TGTGCCAGCAGTGTACTAGCGGGGGGCCGGCCTGAGCAGTTCTTC
TRBJ1-5 | - | TRBD1 | TRBV6-1 | CASSRQGANQPQHF | TGTGCCAGCAGCCGACAGGGGGCCAATCAGCCCCAGCATTTT
TRBJ2-7 | - | TRBD1 | TRBV5-1 | CASSLRQGARHEQYF | TGCGCCAGCAGCCTGCGACAGGGGGCGCGACACGAGCAGTACTTC
TRBJ2-7 | - | - | TRBV2 | CASSKRDTTYEQYF | TGTGCCAGCAGTAAACGGGACACAACCTACGAGCAGTACTTC
TRBJ2-3 | - | TRBD1 | TRBV18 | CASSRFGQGANSTDTQYF | TGTGCCAGCTCACGCTTCGGACAGGGGGCGAATAGCACAGATACGCAGTATTTT
TRBJ1-5 | - | - | TRBV6-1 | CASSGQGYSNQPQHF | TGTGCCAGCAGTGGGCAGGGTTATAGCAATCAGCCCCAGCATTTT
TRBJ2-2 | - | - | TRBV7-6 | CASSLRGGGASPVTNTGELFF | TGTGCCAGCAGCTTAAGGGGGGGAGGAGCGAGCCCCGTAACGAACACCGGGGAGCTGTTTTTT
TRBJ2-2 | few | - | TRBV9 | CASSVTGNTGELFF | TGTGCCAGCAGCGTCACAGGTAACACCGGGGAGCTGTTTTTT
TRBJ2-5 | - | - | TRBV27 | CASSLREQETQYF | TGTGCCAGCAGTTTAAGGGAGCAAGAGACCCAGTACTTC
TRBJ2-7 | - | - | TRBV30 | CAWTQVLTPYEQYF | TGTGCCTGGACCCAGGTCTTGACGCCCTACGAGCAGTACTTC
TRBJ1-2 | few | - | TRBV28 | CASSQQLYGYTF | TGTGCCAGCAGTCAACAGTTGTATGGCTACACCTTC
TRBJ2-5 | - | TRBD1 | TRBV5-1 | CASSGRTGEETQYF | TGCGCCAGCAGCGGGCGGACAGGGGAAGAGACCCAGTACTTC
TRBJ2-3 | - | TRBD1 | TRBV29-1 | CSVERSGTGLDTQYF | TGCAGCGTTGAAAGGTCCGGGACAGGGTTAGATACGCAGTATTTT
TRBJ2-1 | once | - | TRBV6-5 | CASSSRSYNEQFF | TGTGCCAGCAGTTCCCGCTCCTACAATGAGCAGTTCTTC
TRBJ1-1 | - | - | TRBV28 | CASSPQQGSEAFF | TGTGCCAGCTCCCCCCAGCAGGGATCAGAAGCTTTCTTT
TRBJ1-4 | - | - | TRBV7-9 | CASSLLEKLFF | TGTGCCAGCAGCTTACTTGAAAAACTGTTTTTT